One TCR beta chain is described in this entry. The junction had 6 bases not matched to a gene; V was cut back by 4 bases and J by 7 bases. CDR1 and CDR2 (germline): MNHEY, SVGAGI. This CDR3 comprises 13 residues. This sample was taken from a study of blood T cell repertoires in COVID-19. Looking at the study overall: Both acute and convalescent COVID-19 samples were obtained from the United States, Italy and Spain. PBMCs, B-cell-depleted T cells, or T cells provided the cDNA or gDNA that made up the material.

Per the original methods: Reference gene primer amplification gave estimated nucleated cell counts. The assay was immunoSEQ multiplex PCR, and TCRdb's table has in-frame clones only and misses some. The V and J calls and clone size were taken over from that table, and D and trimming were inferred from the DNA. The table lists 110,000 to 150,000 clones, 80% to 90% of them singletons. Sequencing was carried out using peripheral blood. This chain joins TRBV6-5 and TRBJ1-1; TRBD1 matches at 7 bases. This TCR was sampled from a woman aged 45-65 years with acute or convalescent COVID-19. The CDR3: CASSSDREFEAFF. CDR3 sequence (DNA): TGTGCCAGCAGTTCAGACAGGGAATTTGAAGCTTTCTTT.